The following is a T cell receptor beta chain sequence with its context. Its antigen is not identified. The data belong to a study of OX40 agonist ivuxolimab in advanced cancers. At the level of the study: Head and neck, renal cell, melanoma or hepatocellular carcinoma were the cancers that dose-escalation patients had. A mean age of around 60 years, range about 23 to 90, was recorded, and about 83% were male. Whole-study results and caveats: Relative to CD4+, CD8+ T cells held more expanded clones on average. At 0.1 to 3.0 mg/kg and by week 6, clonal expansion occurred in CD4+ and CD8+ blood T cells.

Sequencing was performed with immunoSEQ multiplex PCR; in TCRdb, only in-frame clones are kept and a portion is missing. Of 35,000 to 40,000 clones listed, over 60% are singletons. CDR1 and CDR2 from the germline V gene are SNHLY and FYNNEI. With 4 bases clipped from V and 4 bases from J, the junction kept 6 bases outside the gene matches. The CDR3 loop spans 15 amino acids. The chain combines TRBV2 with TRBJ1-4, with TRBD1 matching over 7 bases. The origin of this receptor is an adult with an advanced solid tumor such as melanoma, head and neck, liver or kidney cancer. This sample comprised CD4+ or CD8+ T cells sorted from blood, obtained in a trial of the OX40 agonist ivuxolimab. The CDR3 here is CASSGGDSLNEKLFF. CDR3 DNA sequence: TGTGCCAGCAGTGGGGGGGACAGCCTTAATGAAAAACTGTTTTTT.